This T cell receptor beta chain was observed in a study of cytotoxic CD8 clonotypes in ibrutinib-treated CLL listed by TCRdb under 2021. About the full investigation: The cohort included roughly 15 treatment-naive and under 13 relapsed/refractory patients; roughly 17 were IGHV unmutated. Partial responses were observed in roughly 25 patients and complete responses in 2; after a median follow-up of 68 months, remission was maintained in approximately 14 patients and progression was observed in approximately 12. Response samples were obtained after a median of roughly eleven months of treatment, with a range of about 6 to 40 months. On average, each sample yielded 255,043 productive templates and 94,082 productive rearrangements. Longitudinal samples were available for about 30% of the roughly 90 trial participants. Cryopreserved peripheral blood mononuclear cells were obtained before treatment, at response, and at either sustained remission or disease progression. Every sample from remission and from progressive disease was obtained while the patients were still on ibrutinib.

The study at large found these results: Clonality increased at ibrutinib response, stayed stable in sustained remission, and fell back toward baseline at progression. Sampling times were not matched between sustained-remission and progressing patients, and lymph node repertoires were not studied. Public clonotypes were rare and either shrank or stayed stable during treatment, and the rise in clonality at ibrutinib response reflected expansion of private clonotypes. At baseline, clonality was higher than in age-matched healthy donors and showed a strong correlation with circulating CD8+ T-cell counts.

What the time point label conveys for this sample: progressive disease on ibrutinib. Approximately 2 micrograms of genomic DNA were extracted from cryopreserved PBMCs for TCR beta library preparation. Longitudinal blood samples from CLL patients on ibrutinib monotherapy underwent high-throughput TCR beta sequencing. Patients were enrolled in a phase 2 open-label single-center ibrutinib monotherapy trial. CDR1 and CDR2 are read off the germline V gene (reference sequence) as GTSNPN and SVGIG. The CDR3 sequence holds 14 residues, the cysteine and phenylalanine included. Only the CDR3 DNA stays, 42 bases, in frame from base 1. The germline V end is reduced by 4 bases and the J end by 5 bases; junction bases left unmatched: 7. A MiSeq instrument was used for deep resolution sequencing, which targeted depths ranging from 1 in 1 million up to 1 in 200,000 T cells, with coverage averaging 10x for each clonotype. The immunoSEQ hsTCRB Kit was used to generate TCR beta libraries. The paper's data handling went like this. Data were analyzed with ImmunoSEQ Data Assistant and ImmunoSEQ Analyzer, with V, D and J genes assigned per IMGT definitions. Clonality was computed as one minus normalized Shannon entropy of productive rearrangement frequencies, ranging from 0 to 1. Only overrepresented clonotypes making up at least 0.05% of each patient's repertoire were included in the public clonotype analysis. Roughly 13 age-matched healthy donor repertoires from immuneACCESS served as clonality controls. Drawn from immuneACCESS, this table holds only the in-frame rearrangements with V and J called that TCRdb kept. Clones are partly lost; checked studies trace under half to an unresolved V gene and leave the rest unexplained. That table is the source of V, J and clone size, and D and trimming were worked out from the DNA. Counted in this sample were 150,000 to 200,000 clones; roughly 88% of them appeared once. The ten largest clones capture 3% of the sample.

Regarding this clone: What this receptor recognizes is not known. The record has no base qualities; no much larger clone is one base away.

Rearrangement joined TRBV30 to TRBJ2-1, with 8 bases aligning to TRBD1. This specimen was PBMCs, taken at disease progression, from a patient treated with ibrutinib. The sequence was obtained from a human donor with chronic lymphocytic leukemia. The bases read TGTGCCTGGACAGGGACAGGCGCAAACAATGAGCAGTTCTTC. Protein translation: CAWTGTGANNEQFF.